The 2 T cell receptor beta chains below were found in one sample sequenced in a study of blood T cell repertoires in COVID-19. The assay was immunoSEQ multiplex PCR, and TCRdb's table has in-frame clones only and misses some. The profile covers under 140,000 clones, with 72% appearing a single time and 7.6% taken by the ten largest. Sample: peripheral blood. The receptor source for this set is a woman aged 60-75 years with acute or convalescent COVID-19.

J is TRBJ1-6 and V is TRBV12-3 or TRBV12-4; D unclear. The CDR3 runs 12 residues. The germline V and J ends were trimmed by 7 bases and 10 bases, with 11 bases remaining between them. The CDR3 DNA sequence: TGTGCCAGCACCCGCGGAGAGTCACCCCTCCACTTT. As protein: CASTRGESPLHF.

The V call is TRBV12-3 or TRBV12-4, the J call TRBJ2-5, with 7 bases aligning to TRBD1. The CDR3 runs 12 residues. The V and J ends lost 6 bases and 3 bases, in that order; junction bases with no gene match: 1. The CDR3 protein is CASRTGEETQYF. Here the CDR3 DNA reads TGTGCCAGCAGAACAGGGGAAGAGACCCAGTACTTC.